The 29 T cell receptor beta chains reported below all come from one sample, sequenced in a study of T cells after yellow fever vaccination. Using its own MiXCR run on the 5' RACE reads, TCRdb lists one record per CDR3 protein. Of about 140,000 distinct CDR3 sequences in the sample, about 6.9% were seen once. Here the sequenced sample was CD4+ T cells sorted from PBMCs, taken 10 days after the yellow fever booster vaccination. The receptors come from a man aged 25 to 45 who received the YFV17D yellow fever vaccine.

The V call is TRBV2, the J call TRBJ2-1; TRBD2 matches 8 bases. The germline V gene has CDR1 SNHLY and CDR2 FYNNEI. V dropped 9 bases and J dropped 6; count of bases not matched to a gene: 4. This CDR3 is 12 amino acids long. CDR3 coding DNA: TGTGCCAGTTTAGCGGGGACCAATGAGCAGTTCTTC. It codes for CASLAGTNEQFF.

This clonotype was counted only a few times. The chain employs TRBV5-4 and TRBJ2-1; 7 bases line up with TRBD2. CDR1 is SGHNT, CDR2 YYREEE, per germline (reference sequence). This CDR3 has 14 residues. J lost 4 bases, V lost 3 bases, and 4 bases had no gene match. The CDR3 here is CASSSGLVYNEQFF. CDR3 nucleotide sequence: TGTGCCAGCAGCTCCGGACTAGTGTACAATGAGCAGTTCTTC.

This clonotype was detected many times. The chain uses TRBV20-1 and TRBJ2-3; tentative D call: TRBD2 (6 bases). Germline-derived CDR1 and CDR2 are DFQATT and SNEGSKA (reference sequence). V was pared by 4 bases and J by 12 bases, with 14 bases between. This CDR3 has 11 residues. The CDR3 loop is CSAKPGLQQYF. CDR3 bases: TGCAGTGCTAAACCGGGACTCCAACAGTATTTT.

This clonotype was detected many times. CDR3 residues: CASSSGYDEKLFF. CDR3 nucleotide sequence: TGTGCCAGCAGCTCGGGGTATGATGAAAAACTGTTTTTT. J is TRBJ1-4 and V is TRBV5-6; D uncertain. Germline values: CDR1 SGHDT, CDR2 YYEEEE. This CDR3 is 13 amino acids long. V gave up 3 bases and J gave up 6 bases, with 9 bases separating them.

In regard to this clonotype: A read error may be the cause here, since a much bigger clone is one base away. No conserved phenylalanine or tryptophan ends this CDR3, so it is likely a read error. This sequence joins TRBV20-1 and TRBJ2-3; D not certain. CDR1 DFQATT and CDR2 SNEGSKA come from the germline V gene (reference sequence). This CDR3 comprises 12 residues. V lost 1 base, J lost 4 bases, and 6 bases lay in between. CDR3 sequence: CSARVWADTQYS. The CDR3 nucleotides read TGCAGTGCTAGAGTGTGGGCAGATACGCAGTATTCT.

The chain combines TRBV5-4 with TRBJ2-7; no definite D call. The CDR3 runs to 12 residues. Germline V lookup: CDR1 SGHNT, CDR2 YYREEE (reference sequence). V was clipped by 0 bases and J by 6 bases, with 7 bases between them. CDR3 sequence (DNA): TGTGCCAGCAGCTTGGCCTCTCGCGAGCAGTACTTC. Translated: CASSLASREQYF.

This clonotype has a count of ten or more. The chain has TRBV12-3 or TRBV12-4 and TRBJ2-1, with 7 bases lining up with TRBD2. With 2 bases clipped from V and 9 bases from J, the junction kept 7 bases outside the gene matches. CDR3 size: 14 residues. CDR3 region: CASSLKAGVGEQFF. CDR3 nucleotides: TGTGCCAGCAGTTTAAAGGCGGGGGTGGGTGAGCAGTTCTTC.

The chain carries TRBV12-3 or TRBV12-4 and TRBJ2-1; D is unresolved. The CDR3 has 13 amino acids. V lost 2 bases and J lost 6, with 8 bases in between. The CDR3 here is CASSLSWRNEQFF. For the CDR3, the DNA is TGTGCCAGCAGTTTATCGTGGCGCAATGAGCAGTTCTTC.

This clonotype was seen repeatedly, ten times or more. This chain connects TRBV5-1 to TRBJ1-4, with D perhaps TRBD1 (6 bases). V lost 3 bases, J lost 4 bases, and 13 bases lay in between. This CDR3 region has 15 residues. Looked up from germline, CDR1 is SGHRS and CDR2 is YFSETQ. The CDR3 here is CASSSDGTLNEKLFF. The CDR3 nucleotides read TGCGCCAGCAGCTCGGATGGGACACTTAATGAAAAACTGTTTTTT.

This sequence joins TRBV12-3 or TRBV12-4 and TRBJ2-7; no clear D gene. Trimming pared 5 bases from V and 7 bases from J, leaving 9 bases between. The CDR3 is 11 residues long. The CDR3 DNA is TGTGCCAGCAGTCCCGTGGGAGAGCAGTACTTC. Translation: CASSPVGEQYF.

In this sample, this clonotype turned up many times. The chain links TRBV7-9 to TRBJ1-1, with 9 bases lining up with TRBD1. The germline V gene has CDR1 SEHNR and CDR2 FQNEAQ (reference sequence). The CDR3 length is 13 residues. V lost 8 bases to trimming and J lost 6 bases; unmatched junction nucleotides: 7. The CDR3 region has the DNA TGTGCCAGCGGGACAGGGTGGCTGTCTGAAGCTTTCTTT. Translated: CASGTGWLSEAFF.

This clonotype was seen only a few times. The CDR3 bases are TGTGCCAGCAGTTTAGTTTCGGGCTCCTACAATGAGCAGTTCTTC. It translates to CASSLVSGSYNEQFF. This chain links TRBV12-3 or TRBV12-4 with TRBJ2-1; D not certain. The CDR3 loop spans 15 amino acids. The V gene lost 1 base and the J gene lost 0 bases, with 7 bases spanning the gap.

This clonotype was recorded at least ten times. This chain connects TRBV12-5 to TRBJ2-2; the D call may be TRBD1 or TRBD2 (6 bases each). Germline values: CDR1 LGHNT, CDR2 FRNRAP. CDR3 length: 13 residues. V lost 10 bases and J 5 bases, leaving 14 bases between the germline ends. CDR3 DNA: TGTGCTACTGGGGGGCCTCGAACCGGGGAGCTGTTTTTT. Amino acids: CATGGPRTGELFF.

The gene calls are TRBV10-2 and TRBJ2-5, with TRBD2 matching over 7 bases. V shed 5 bases, J shed 5 bases, and the junction held 2 bases outside the gene matches. CDR1 is WSHSY and CDR2 is SAAADI in the germline V gene. This CDR3 spans 12 amino acids. The CDR3 protein is CASSSGKETQYF. For the CDR3, the DNA is TGCGCCAGCAGTAGCGGGAAGGAGACCCAGTACTTC.

This clonotype was detected many times. The chain links TRBV11-2 to TRBJ2-7, with TRBD2 matching over 10 bases. V gave up 0 bases and J gave up 7 bases; unmatched junction bases: 6. Germline V lookup: CDR1 SGHAT, CDR2 FQNNGV. CDR3 length: 15 amino acids. The CDR3 region has the DNA TGTGCCAGCAGCTTAGAGGCTAGCGGGAGAAGGGAGCAGTACTTC. As protein: CASSLEASGRREQYF.

This clonotype was observed a few times. The genes are TRBV11-3 and TRBJ2-2, with 10 positions matching TRBD1. Germline V CDR1 and CDR2: SGHNT, YENEEA. J was trimmed by 3 bases and V by 5 bases; bases with no gene match: 3. The CDR3 is 15 residues long. Here the CDR3 reads CASSPGTGDTGELFF. CDR3 sequence (DNA): TGTGCCAGCAGCCCTGGGACAGGGGACACCGGGGAGCTGTTTTTT.

Many counts were recorded for this clonotype. The chain couples TRBV10-3 to TRBJ2-2; D is possibly TRBD2 (5 bases). There are 13 residues in the CDR3. The germline CDR1 and CDR2 sequences are ENHRY and SYGVKD. V lost 11 bases and J lost 0, with 10 bases in between. The CDR3 spells CASTAANTGELFF. CDR3 coding DNA: TGTGCCTCCACAGCGGCGAACACCGGGGAGCTGTTTTTT.

Notes on this clonotype: Relative to the germline gene, one junction end is altered; a read error may explain this. The chain links TRBV2 to TRBJ2-2; 7 positions match TRBD2. Germline-derived CDR1 and CDR2 are SNHLY and FYNNEI. The CDR3 is made up of 19 amino acids. In DNA form, the CDR3 reads TGTGCCTGCAGTTTAGAGGTAGCGGGTCCTGCGTTGGACACCGGGGAGCTGTTTTTT. Translating it yields CACSLEVAGPALDTGELFF. Looking up the rest from reference TRBV2 and TRBJ2-2 gives the full variable domain: EPEVTQTPSHQVTQMGQEVILRCVPISNHLYFYWYRQILGQKVEFLVSFYNNEISEKSEIFDDQFSVERPDGSNFTLKIRSTKLEDSAMYFCACSLEVAGPALDTGELFFGEGSRLTVL.

This clonotype was detected many times. This chain joins TRBV6-1 and TRBJ1-2, with 12 nucleotides matching TRBD1. Losses at the gene ends were 6 bases for V and 11 bases for J; bases not matched to a gene: 7. Germline V gene lookup returns CDR1 MNHNS and CDR2 SASEGT. The CDR3 length is 13 residues. CDR3 protein: CASSPGTGGVYTF. CDR3 nucleotide sequence: TGTGCCAGCAGCCCCGGGACAGGGGGCGTTTACACCTTC.

This clonotype was recorded many times. The V call is TRBV7-2, the J call TRBJ1-2, with D hard to call. Germline V gene lookup returns CDR1 SGHTA and CDR2 FQGNSA. The CDR3 contains 12 residues. V lost 3 bases and J 7 bases, leaving 9 bases between the germline ends. Here the CDR3 reads CASSFYGGGYTF. In nucleotides, the CDR3 is TGTGCCAGCAGCTTTTACGGTGGTGGCTACACCTTC. The complete variable domain, with remaining parts taken from reference TRBV7-2 and TRBJ1-2, reads GAGVSQSPSNKVTEKGKDVELRCDPISGHTALYWYRQSLGQGLEFLIYFQGNSAPDKSGLPSDRFSAERTGGSVSTLTIQRTQQEDSAVYLCASSFYGGGYTFGSGTRLTVV.

Of note for this clonotype: A read error may explain this, as a much larger clone is one base away. This chain links TRBV7-2 with TRBJ2-5; a weak D match, TRBD2 (5 bases). Deletions cut 1 base from V and 8 bases from J, with 11 bases between. This CDR3 is 13 amino acids long. Germline values: CDR1 SGHTA, CDR2 FQGNSA. CDR3 sequence (DNA): TGTGCCAGCAGCTTAGGGATGAGGGATACCCAGTACTTC. Amino acid sequence: CASSLGMRDTQYF.

There are many counts of this clonotype. The chain carries TRBV12-3 or TRBV12-4 and TRBJ2-7, with TRBD2 matching over 7 bases. The CDR3 has 14 residues. The V gene end was trimmed by 6 bases and the J gene end by 0 bases; junction bases not matched to a gene: 5. CDR3 protein: CASSPREGSYEQYF. In DNA form, the CDR3 reads TGTGCCAGCAGCCCGAGGGAGGGCTCCTACGAGCAGTACTTC.

The CDR3 is CASNTDRYNEQFF. The DNA for the CDR3 is TGTGCCAGTAATACCGACAGGTACAATGAGCAGTTCTTC. V usage is TRBV19 and J usage is TRBJ2-1; tentative D call: TRBD1 (6 bases). The germline gives CDR1 LNHDA, CDR2 SQIVND (reference sequence). V was clipped by 7 bases and J by 4 bases, with 11 bases between them. The CDR3 is made up of 13 amino acids.

This clonotype was observed at least ten times. The chain joins TRBV5-1 to TRBJ2-1; 7 bases agree with TRBD2. This CDR3 spans 21 amino acids. The ends lost 0 bases at V and 2 bases at J; junction bases unmatched: 20. CDR1 is SGHRS, CDR2 YFSETQ, per germline. CDR3 loop: CASSLVFGMDKTTSPYNEQFF. CDR3 coding DNA: TGCGCCAGCAGCTTGGTATTCGGGATGGATAAAACGACTAGCCCCTACAATGAGCAGTTCTTC. Full variable domain (rest looked up from reference TRBV5-1 and TRBJ2-1): KAGVTQTPRYLIKTRGQQVTLSCSPISGHRSVSWYQQTPGQGLQFLFEYFSETQRNKGNFPGRFSGRQFSNSRSEMNVSTLELGDSALYLCASSLVFGMDKTTSPYNEQFFGPGTRLTVL.

Ten or more counts support this clonotype. The chain employs TRBV5-5 and TRBJ1-1, with D uncertain. This CDR3 region has 13 residues. V gave up 4 bases and J gave up 1 base, with 8 bases separating them. The germline gives CDR1 SGHKS, CDR2 YYEKEE (reference sequence). Here the CDR3 reads CASSPTTNTEAFF. CDR3 DNA sequence: TGTGCCAGCAGCCCTACAACGAACACTGAAGCTTTCTTT.

There are many counts of this clonotype. The chain has TRBV25-1 and TRBJ2-1; weak D call: TRBD1 (5 bases). CDR1 is MGHDK, CDR2 SYGVNS, per germline. The CDR3 runs to 13 residues. Trimming took 7 bases from V and 0 from J, leaving 7 bases between them. CDR3 DNA: TGTGCCAGCACGGACATCTCCTACAATGAGCAGTTCTTC. It specifies CASTDISYNEQFF.

The rearrangement links TRBV7-8 to TRBJ2-1; D unclear. CDR1 and CDR2 from the germline V gene are SGHVS and FQNEAQ. Trimming took off 0 bases at V and 9 bases at J, with 18 bases between the two ends. This CDR3 contains 16 residues. CDR3 residues: CASSLATGRPHSEQFF. In DNA, the CDR3 is TGTGCCAGCAGCTTAGCAACCGGGCGACCCCATAGTGAGCAGTTCTTC.

In this sample, this clonotype turned up many times. This sequence joins TRBV7-2 and TRBJ2-1, with D perhaps being TRBD1 or TRBD2 (5 bases each). This CDR3 comprises 14 residues. The germline gives CDR1 SGHTA, CDR2 FQGNSA. Trimming removed 5 bases from V and 2 bases from J, with 10 bases in between. This CDR3 is CASSTGTAYNEQFF. The CDR3 DNA is TGTGCCAGCAGCACCGGGACGGCCTACAATGAGCAGTTCTTC. Looking up the rest from reference TRBV7-2 and TRBJ2-1 gives the full variable domain: GAGVSQSPSNKVTEKGKDVELRCDPISGHTALYWYRQSLGQGLEFLIYFQGNSAPDKSGLPSDRFSAERTGGSVSTLTIQRTQQEDSAVYLCASSTGTAYNEQFFGPGTRLTVL.

This clonotype was counted many times. V gene TRBV20-1 combines with J gene TRBJ2-3; possible D gene TRBD1, 6 bases. CDR3 size: 14 residues. Germline CDR1 and CDR2: DFQATT and SNEGSKA (reference sequence). The V end lost 4 bases, the J end lost 2 bases, and 13 bases lay between the germline ends. As DNA, the CDR3 is TGCAGTGCTACCGAAAACAGGGACACAGATACGCAGTATTTT. The encoded protein is CSATENRDTDTQYF.